What follows is one T cell receptor beta chain and its context. Its specificity is not known. The assay was immunoSEQ multiplex PCR, and TCRdb's table has in-frame clones only and misses some. In the table there are under 130,000 clones, 85% to 95% of which are singletons. Germline V gives CDR1 GTSNPN, CDR2 SVGIG (reference sequence). V lost 0 bases, J lost 3 bases, and 8 bases stayed unmatched. The length of the CDR3 is 15 residues. This sample is drawn from a study of siplizumab effects on memory and regulatory T cells. Points from the study as a whole: Confirmation was lacking for the suppressive function of proliferating Tregs derived from siplizumab cultures. On average, under 70% of mappable alloreactive CD4+ clones were Treg-derived under siplizumab, against less than 35% in controls. Assignment of a naive or memory phenotype failed for roughly 75-95% of the proliferating CD4+ or CD8+ clones. Apparently more diverse than memory cells, naive T cells also seemed major alloresponse contributors.

The sample consisted of CD4+ T cells sorted from blood. This chain uses TRBV30 with TRBJ2-7; 7 bases are a match to TRBD1. The receptor comes from a human donor in good health. The CDR3 region is CAWSVVTGPLYEQYF. DNA for the CDR3: TGTGCCTGGAGTGTGGTGACAGGGCCCCTCTACGAGCAGTACTTC.